The sequence of this TCR beta chain was determined in a study of beta chain features in type 1 diabetes (dated by TCRdb to the late 2010s). Some background on the complete study: Mean age, gender distribution, total cell number and subset yield were not different between patients and healthy donors. A total of some 110 million sorted cells were examined across all samples, and the number of cells per subset was strongly correlated with RNA yield. The study compared the TCRB repertoires of sorted circulating CD4+ T cell subsets in recently diagnosed type 1 diabetes patients with those in matched healthy donors. Whereas all 28 donors provided naive and central memory subsets, regulatory and stem cell-like memory subsets were isolated from just 8 patients and about 8 healthy donors. Overall study results and their limits: Patients with type 1 diabetes made fewer insertions and deleted more nucleotides at VDJ recombination sites, implying thymic rearrangement abnormalities. PCR might favor shorter templates, but patient and control samples were amplified and corrected together, so any skew would affect both groups equally. Because cDNA was sequenced instead of genomic DNA, activated cells with high expression could be over-represented, although the groups did not differ in activation or CD3 levels. Naive, central memory and regulatory TCRB repertoires appeared to be more similar among patients than among healthy donors. Because the HLA sub-analyses included only small numbers of individuals, any influence of HLA type on TCRB rearrangement was left unresolved. In all four CD4+ subsets, TCRB CDR3 length was moderately but significantly shorter in type 1 diabetes patients.

Comments on this clone: Which antigen it targets is not known. Per-nucleotide qualities are absent, and no much larger clonotype sits a single base away.

The CDR3 covers 13 residues, taking in both the cysteine and the phenylalanine. Only the CDR3 region is kept as DNA, spanning 39 bases read in frame from base 1. From V the trimming removes 10 bases and from J it removes 7 bases, while the gene matches leave 7 bases of the junction unaccounted for. The germline V gene (reference sequence) specifies LNHDA as CDR1 and SQIVND as CDR2. A single peripheral blood draw of about 116 mL on average was collected from each donor into heparinised tubes. A BD FACSAria II and a panel including CD45RO, CCR7, CD25, CD127, CD95 and CD27 were used to sort naive, central memory, regulatory and stem cell-like memory CD4+ T cells. Every sorted population had a purity above 95%. PBMCs were separated immediately by Lymphoprep density gradient centrifugation and were stained directly, without being cultured. So that batch effects would be minimized, each experiment stained and sorted samples in pairs, pairing one healthy donor with one patient.

The entire isolated RNA was reverse transcribed using the High Capacity cDNA Reverse Transcription Kit, and thus expressed TCRB transcripts were sequenced. Deep immunoSEQ sequencing was applied to naive, central memory and regulatory T cell samples, giving an average of around 3.8 million total reads per sample. After sorted cells were lysed in RLT buffer, RNA was extracted with DNase-treated RNeasy Micro or Mini kits, with the choice depending on cell number. Each cell subset was processed on its own to prevent cross-contamination, while patient and healthy donor samples were processed together. The immunoSEQ multiplex PCR was used to amplify TCRB sequences from cDNA, yielding 87-bp fragments that span the CDR3 region. Sequencing of the amplicons was done on the Illumina HiSeq platform. From the authors' description of their analysis: PCR bias was computationally corrected using synthetic template baselines, reads within Hamming distance 2 were collapsed, and singletons that could not be merged were discarded. Reads were aligned to IMGT to assign V, D and J genes, CDR3 length, and insertions or deletions at six rearrangement sites. Within each subset, clonotype counts were normalized to sorted cell number, after which true diversity and Gini coefficients were computed with the tcR R package. The overlap coefficient, calculated on TCRB nucleotide sequences, was used to measure repertoire sharing. Entries here come from immuneACCESS through TCRdb and include only in-frame sequences with V and J called. Some clones fail to appear in such tables; in the studies checked, an unresolved V gene covers under half of the shortfall, and the cause of the remainder is unknown. V, J and clone size were drawn from that table, and D and trimming were deduced from the DNA. This sample holds 300,000 to 350,000 clones; approximately 8% were observed only once. The top ten clones comprise approximately 0.47% of the sample.

The sample comprised central memory CD4+ T cells from blood. This chain is built from TRBV19 and TRBJ1-4; TRBD1 agrees with 9 junctional bases. The TCR was taken from a young woman in good health. At the DNA level, the sequence is TGTGCCACCACGGACAGGGGATTTGAAAAACTGTTTTTT. Its coded protein is CATTDRGFEKLFF.